This T cell receptor beta chain appears in the sequencing data of a study of blood T cell repertoires in COVID-19. TCRdb's copy holds only in-frame clones and misses some; the assay was immunoSEQ multiplex PCR. The sample records around 300,000 clones, more than 80% being singletons. CDR1 is MNHEY, CDR2 SVGEGT, per germline. This CDR3 spans 12 amino acids. Trimming took 4 bases from V and 7 from J, leaving 10 bases between them. Sequenced: peripheral blood. The chain has TRBV6-2 or TRBV6-3 and TRBJ1-2; maybe TRBD1 (5 bases). The sequence was collected from a middle-aged woman with acute or convalescent COVID-19. For the CDR3, the DNA is TGTGCCAGCAGTTCCGTCGGGGGTGGCTACACCTTC. Its translation: CASSSVGGGYTF.